This T cell receptor (beta chain) was identified in a study of a mutant IDH1 vaccine in newly diagnosed glioma (dated by TCRdb to the early 2020s). For the wider study: Across visits V03 through V10, patients got a total of eight vaccinations, given in weeks 1, 3, 5, 7, 11, 15, 19 and 23. Peripheral blood was drawn at six visits: V03 (baseline), V05, V07, V10, V12 and V13. Of the 30 or so patients who were treated, about 62% were male and roughly 38% were female, and the mean age was around 40 years. In the chemotherapy-containing groups, vaccination started alongside temozolomide cycles, whereas in patients who had radiotherapy alone it started 4-6 weeks after radiotherapy. Before enrollment, most patients had been given radiochemotherapy with temozolomide as standard therapy, while the rest had received either radiotherapy alone or temozolomide alone. For exploratory analyses, longitudinal TCRB deep sequencing was carried out in about 26 treated patients wherever samples were available.

As to this clone: Which antigen it targets is not known. No per-base quality is available; no much larger clone lies one base away.

General study outcomes and caveats: PBMC samples for TCRB deep sequencing were selected based on availability. The authors stated that sample limitations prevented analyses of patient blood samples from being reproduced. Changes in the top peripheral T cell clonotypes picked up by TCRB sequencing did not appear to be linked to pseudoprogression. Immune responses induced by the vaccine were seen in around 93% of patients across multiple MHC alleles.

The time point label of this sample denotes: week 23, last vaccination. A 20-mer mutant IDH1 peptide at 300 micrograms in Montanide made up each vaccine dose, which was injected subcutaneously together with topical imiquimod. All donors had newly diagnosed IDH1-mutant astrocytomas of WHO grade 3 or 4 that showed loss of nuclear ATRX. The samples were drawn from NOA16, a multicentre, single-arm, open-label phase I trial in Germany that tested a mutant IDH1 peptide vaccine in humans for the first time. Genomic DNA for TCRB sequencing was extracted from EDTA blood using the DNeasy Blood and Tissue Kit. Libraries were constructed by the immunoSEQ multiplex PCR assay. The hsTCRB Kit was used according to the manufacturer's protocol to amplify rearranged TCR beta chain sequences. Sequencing of TCRB libraries was carried out on an Illumina MiSeq. The authors processed their data as follows. Demultiplexing, trimming and gene mapping were performed with the kit vendor's proprietary platform. TCRdb provides this immuneACCESS table in a form limited to in-frame rearrangements. Some clones are lacking; in checked studies, under half of them reflect an unresolved V gene, and why the rest are absent is not known. The DNA gave D and trimming, while V, J and clone size come from that table. This sample gives fewer than 35,000 clones in total; 88% of them show up just once. Clones ranked in the top ten supply approximately 2.4% of the sample.

This clonotype was sampled from a middle-aged man with glioma. The sample consisted of PBMCs, taken from a glioma patient whose treatment included an IDH1 peptide vaccine.

The CDR3 in this case is CASGPGTVLLDEKLFF. The DNA sequence is as follows: TGTGCCAGCGGCCCGGGGACAGTCCTCCTCGATGAAAAACTGTTTTTT. The chain is assembled from TRBV14 and TRBJ1-4; 7 bases in between match TRBD1. Its CDR3 holds 16 amino acids, cysteine through phenylalanine. The read is trimmed to its CDR3 DNA, 48 bases read in frame from base 1. The germline V end is reduced by 8 bases and the J end by 6 bases; junction bases left unmatched: 15. The germline V gene provides CDR1 SGHDN and CDR2 FVKESK.